Listed here are 10 T cell receptor beta chains from one sample, sequenced in a study of OX40 agonist ivuxolimab in advanced cancers. Clones were sequenced by immunoSEQ multiplex PCR, and TCRdb holds only the in-frame ones, with some missing. The sample consists of approximately 60,000 clones, roughly 84% of them appearing once. Sequencing was performed on CD4+ or CD8+ T cells sorted from blood, taken in a trial of the OX40 agonist ivuxolimab. These receptors were taken from an adult with an advanced solid tumor such as melanoma, head and neck, liver or kidney cancer.

V is TRBV15 and J is TRBJ2-2; tentatively, D is TRBD1 (6 bases). The germline V gene has CDR1 LNHNV and CDR2 YYDKDF (reference sequence). Trimming left V 1 base short and J 4 bases short, with 13 bases between. This CDR3 has 16 amino acids. The CDR3 reads CATSRVAGVGTGELFF. The CDR3 DNA is TGTGCCACCAGCAGAGTGGCAGGGGTGGGCACCGGGGAGCTGTTTTTT.

The J gene is TRBJ2-1, the V gene TRBV11-3; weak D call: TRBD1 (6 bases). Trimming stripped 1 base from V and 4 bases from J, with 17 bases between. The CDR3 is 17 amino acids. CDR1 and CDR2 (germline): SGHNT, YENEEA. The CDR3 is CASSLGLTVGGYNEQFF. CDR3 coding DNA: TGTGCCAGCAGCTTAGGCCTGACAGTAGGGGGTTACAATGAGCAGTTCTTC.

The chain links TRBV7-9 to TRBJ2-1; D uncertain. V gave up 8 bases and J gave up 0 bases, with 11 bases separating them. Germline CDR1 is SEHNR and CDR2 is FQNEAQ (reference sequence). The CDR3 is 14 amino acids. CDR3 protein: CASGRASSYNEQFF. DNA for the CDR3: TGTGCCAGCGGCAGAGCCAGCTCCTACAATGAGCAGTTCTTC.

V and J are TRBV5-6 and TRBJ2-3; 11 positions match TRBD2. The CDR3 extends over 18 amino acids. From germline, CDR1 is SGHDT and CDR2 YYEEEE. The V and J ends lost 5 bases and 4 bases, in that order; junction bases with no gene match: 15. CDR3 region: CASRLLITSGSGADTQYF. The CDR3 DNA is TGTGCCAGCAGATTGCTGATAACTAGCGGGAGTGGAGCAGATACGCAGTATTTT.

The V call is TRBV2, the J call TRBJ2-7; 7 bases map to TRBD2. Looked up from germline, CDR1 is SNHLY and CDR2 is FYNNEI. After removal of 3 bases from V and 5 bases from J, the junction contained 7 bases not matched to a gene. This CDR3 contains 14 residues. The chain's CDR3 is CASSEVGGTDEQYF. CDR3 in DNA: TGTGCCAGCAGTGAGGTCGGGGGGACCGACGAGCAGTACTTC.

This clone came up once. The chain carries TRBV19 and TRBJ2-7; D gene unclear. The V end was cut by 4 bases, the J end by 1 base, with 8 bases between. Germline V gene sequence: CDR1 LNHDA, CDR2 SQIVND (reference sequence). The CDR3 is 13 amino acids. CDR3 DNA: TGTGCCAGTAGTAATGCAGTTTCCTACGAGCAGTACTTC. This encodes CASSNAVSYEQYF.

This chain joins TRBV21-1 and TRBJ2-1; no DNA check was done on the table's D call, TRBD2. TRBV21-1 is a pseudogene locus. This CDR3 spans 16 amino acids. CDR3 coding DNA: TGTGCCAGCAGCAAAGGGAGGGCGGGAGATAGGTGTGAGCAGTTCTTC. Its protein product is CASSKGRAGDRCEQFF.

The chain couples TRBV7-2 to TRBJ2-1; D is perhaps TRBD2 (6 bases). The length of the CDR3 is 14 residues. V lost 0 bases to trimming and J lost 10 bases, with 13 bases between them. Germline V gene sequence: CDR1 SGHTA, CDR2 FQGNSA. The CDR3 region has the DNA TGTGCCAGCAGCTTAGCGTCGGGGGTGAGAGAGCAGTTCTTC. Translation gives CASSLASGVREQFF.

The V gene is TRBV10-2, the J gene TRBJ1-2, with no clear D. The CDR3 spans 12 residues. Germline CDR1 is WSHSY and CDR2 is SAAADI. Trimming cost V 3 bases and J 3 bases, with 5 bases left between them. The CDR3 is CASSDQYYGYTF. CDR3 DNA sequence: TGCGCCAGCAGTGACCAGTACTATGGCTACACCTTC.

J is TRBJ2-1 and V is TRBV9; D remains unclear. Between the trimmed V and J ends, which lost 0 bases and 6 bases, there was a span of 10 bases. Germline values: CDR1 SGDLS, CDR2 YYNGEE. The CDR3 has 14 amino acids. CDR3 in amino acids: CASSVGTQGNEQFF. The CDR3 DNA follows: TGTGCCAGCAGCGTAGGGACCCAAGGCAATGAGCAGTTCTTC.